This T cell receptor (beta chain) was documented in a study of cytomegalovirus exposure and HLA in healthy donors. Participants comprised healthy donors of bone marrow. It was with 60 Vbeta and 13 Jbeta primers that the PCR ran. The assay was immunoSEQ multiplex PCR, and TCRdb's table has in-frame clones only and misses some. The sample comprises about 100,000 clones, around 76% of which are singletons, and around 7% rests with the top ten. In germline, CDR1 is SNHLY, CDR2 FYNNEI. V lost 0 bases, J lost 6 bases, and 14 bases lay in between. CDR3 length: 15 amino acids. The TCR sequence derives from a man in his forties in good health and CMV-seropositive. The rearrangement uses TRBV2 and TRBJ1-1, with D perhaps TRBD1 (5 bases). The sample was PBMCs. CDR3 amino acids: CASSEALAGRAEAFF. The CDR3 region has the DNA TGTGCCAGCAGTGAAGCGCTTGCAGGGAGGGCTGAAGCTTTCTTT.